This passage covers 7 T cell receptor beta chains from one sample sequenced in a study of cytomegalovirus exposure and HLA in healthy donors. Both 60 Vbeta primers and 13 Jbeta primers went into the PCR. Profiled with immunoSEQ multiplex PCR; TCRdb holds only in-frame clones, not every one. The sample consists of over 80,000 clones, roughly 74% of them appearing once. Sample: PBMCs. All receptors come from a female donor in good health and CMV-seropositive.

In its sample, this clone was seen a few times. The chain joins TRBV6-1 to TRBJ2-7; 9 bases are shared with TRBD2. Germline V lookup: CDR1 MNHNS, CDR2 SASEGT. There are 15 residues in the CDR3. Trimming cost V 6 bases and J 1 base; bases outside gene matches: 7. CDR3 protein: CASSKGAGGSYEQYF. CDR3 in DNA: TGTGCCAGCAGCAAAGGGGCGGGGGGGTCCTACGAGCAGTACTTC.

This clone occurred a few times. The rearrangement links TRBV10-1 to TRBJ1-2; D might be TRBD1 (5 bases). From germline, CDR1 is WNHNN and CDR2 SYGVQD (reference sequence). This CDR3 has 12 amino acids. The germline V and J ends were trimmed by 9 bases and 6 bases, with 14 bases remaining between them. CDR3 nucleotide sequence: TGCGCCAGGCTCAGGGCTTTCCATGGCTACACCTTC. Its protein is CARLRAFHGYTF.

The CDR3: CASSLGGVYGYTF. The CDR3 nucleotides are TGTGCCAGCAGCTTAGGGGGGGTCTATGGCTACACCTTC. The chain carries TRBV7-2 and TRBJ1-2, with D perhaps matching TRBD1 (5 bases). Trimming took off 1 base at V and 4 bases at J, with 7 bases between the two ends. The CDR3 is 13 amino acids. Germline CDR1 and CDR2: SGHTA and FQGNSA. Drawing the rest from reference TRBV7-2 and TRBJ1-2, the complete variable domain is GAGVSQSPSNKVTEKGKDVELRCDPISGHTALYWYRQSLGQGLEFLIYFQGNSAPDKSGLPSDRFSAERTGGSVSTLTIQRTQQEDSAVYLCASSLGGVYGYTFGSGTRLTVV.

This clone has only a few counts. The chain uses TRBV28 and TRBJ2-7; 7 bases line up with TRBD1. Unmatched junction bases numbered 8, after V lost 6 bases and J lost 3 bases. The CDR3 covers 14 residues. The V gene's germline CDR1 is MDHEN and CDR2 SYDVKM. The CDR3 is CASSTGVPDYEQYF. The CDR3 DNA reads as TGTGCCAGCAGCACAGGGGTCCCTGACTACGAGCAGTACTTC.

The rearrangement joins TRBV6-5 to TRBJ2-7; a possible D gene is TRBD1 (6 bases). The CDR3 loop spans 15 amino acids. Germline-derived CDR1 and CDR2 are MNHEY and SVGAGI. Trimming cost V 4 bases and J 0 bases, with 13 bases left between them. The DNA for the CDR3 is TGTGCCAGCAGTTCTTCAGGGGCCCTCTCCTACGAGCAGTACTTC. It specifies CASSSSGALSYEQYF.

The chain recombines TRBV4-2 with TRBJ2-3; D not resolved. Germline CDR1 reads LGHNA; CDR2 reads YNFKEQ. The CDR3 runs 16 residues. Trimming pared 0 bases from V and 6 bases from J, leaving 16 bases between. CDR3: CASSQDVSLERDTQYF. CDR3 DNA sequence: TGTGCCAGCAGCCAAGATGTCTCCCTGGAGCGTGATACGCAGTATTTT.

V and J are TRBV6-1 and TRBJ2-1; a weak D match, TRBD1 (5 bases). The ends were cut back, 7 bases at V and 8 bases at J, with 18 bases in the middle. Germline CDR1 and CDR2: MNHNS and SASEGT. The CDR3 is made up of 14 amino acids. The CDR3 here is CASTDRTPVDEQFF. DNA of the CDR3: TGTGCCAGCACTGATAGGACACCGGTCGATGAGCAGTTCTTC.